The rows below give T cell receptor beta chains drawn from one sample of a study of cytomegalovirus exposure and HLA in healthy donors. Some clones are missing from TCRdb's copy, which holds only in-frame ones; the method was immunoSEQ multiplex PCR. The table includes 150,000 to 200,000 clones, about 85% detected once. Material for sequencing was PBMCs. These receptor sequences come from a boy between 2 and 10 years old in good health and CMV-seronegative. Each CDR3 is given with its conserved first and last residue. The order of the fields is D gene, CDR3 length, clone size, V gene, J gene, CDR3 protein, CDR3 DNA. The D gene is left open where the match is weak. The size entry is marked missing in some rows and otherwise reads once, few, many or a size class.

>.|13|.|TRBV30|TRBJ1-5
CAWNPGGNQPQHF
TGTGCCTGGAACCCGGGGGGCAATCAGCCCCAGCATTTT
>TRBD2|14|.|TRBV30|TRBJ2-3
CASETSGSGNTQYF
TGTGCCTCTGAGACTAGCGGGAGTGGGAATACGCAGTATTTT
>TRBD2|14|.|TRBV6-4|TRBJ2-3
CASSLTSGTDTQYF
TGTGCCAGCAGCTTGACTAGCGGCACAGATACGCAGTATTTT
>TRBD1|12|.|TRBV30|TRBJ1-4
CAGKTGVEKLFF
TGTGCCGGGAAGACAGGGGTTGAAAAACTGTTTTTT
>.|16|.|TRBV18|TRBJ2-3
CASSPMGRGGTDTQYF
TGTGCCAGCTCACCAATGGGCAGGGGCGGCACAGATACGCAGTATTTT
>.|14|.|TRBV13|TRBJ1-1
CASSKGGANTEAFF
TGTGCCAGCAGTAAGGGGGGGGCGAACACTGAAGCTTTCTTT
>TRBD1|15|.|TRBV19|TRBJ2-7
CASSPGQGLDYEQYF
TGTGCCAGTAGTCCCGGACAGGGACTTGACTACGAGCAGTACTTC
>.|14|.|TRBV28|TRBJ1-2
CASRSQGQNYGYTF
TGTGCCAGCAGAAGCCAGGGGCAGAACTATGGCTACACCTTC
>TRBD1|17|once|TRBV5-1|TRBJ2-5
CASSLAEGSGTGETQYF
TGCGCCAGCAGCTTGGCCGAAGGGAGCGGGACAGGGGAGACCCAGTACTTC
>TRBD2|18|.|TRBV7-3|TRBJ2-1
CASSLGGGRGSGRDEQFF
TGTGCCAGCAGCTTAGGGGGGGGAAGGGGTAGCGGTAGGGATGAGCAGTTCTTC
>.|14|.|TRBV27|TRBJ2-1
CASSLGRFRNEQFF
TGTGCCAGCAGTTTGGGGAGGTTTCGAAATGAGCAGTTCTTC
>.|13|.|TRBV30|TRBJ2-7
CAWSVARNDEQYF
TGTGCCTGGAGTGTTGCTAGAAATGACGAGCAGTACTTC
>.|12|.|TRBV5-6|TRBJ2-7
CASSYASYEQYF
TGTGCCAGCAGCTACGCGTCCTACGAGCAGTACTTC
>TRBD2|15|.|TRBV30|TRBJ2-1
CAWSKLTSGKDEQFF
TGTGCCTGGAGTAAATTGACTAGCGGGAAGGATGAGCAGTTCTTC
>.|13|few|TRBV6-5|TRBJ2-7
CASSPRISYEQYF
TGTGCCAGCAGTCCCAGGATCTCCTACGAGCAGTACTTC
>.|14|.|TRBV5-1|TRBJ2-1
CASSPAGGYNEQFF
TGCGCCAGCAGCCCCGCAGGCGGGTACAATGAGCAGTTCTTC
>.|13|.|TRBV18|TRBJ1-4
CASSPKGGEKLFF
TGTGCCAGCTCACCGAAGGGAGGCGAAAAACTGTTTTTT
>.|12|.|TRBV5-1|TRBJ2-7
CASSLSGYEQYF
TGCGCCAGCAGCTTATCAGGGTACGAGCAGTACTTC
>.|14|.|TRBV27|TRBJ1-1
CASSLIGGPAEAFF
TGTGCCAGCAGTTTGATCGGGGGTCCGGCTGAAGCTTTCTTT
>TRBD2|16|.|TRBV10-3|TRBJ2-3
CAISEWWRGATDTQYF
TGTGCCATCAGTGAATGGTGGCGGGGGGCGACAGATACGCAGTATTTT
>TRBD1|18|.|TRBV7-9|TRBJ1-1
CASSLAVADRAMNTEAFF
TGTGCCAGCAGCTTAGCTGTAGCGGACAGGGCCATGAACACTGAAGCTTTCTTT
>.|16|.|TRBV19|TRBJ2-7
CASSRVSESPYGEQYF
TGTGCCAGTAGTAGGGTCTCCGAATCCCCCTACGGGGAGCAGTACTTC
>.|13|.|TRBV25-1|TRBJ2-6
CASSVSGANVLTF
TGTGCCAGCAGTGTATCTGGGGCCAACGTCCTGACTTTC
>.|11|.|TRBV30|TRBJ2-1
CAWSELAGQFF
TGTGCCTGGAGTGAGTTGGCGGGGCAGTTCTTC
>.|19|few|TRBV7-9|TRBJ1-3
CASSSLTRVRGDSGNTIYF
TGTGCCAGCAGCTCCCTGACGAGAGTCAGGGGTGATTCTGGAAACACCATATATTTT
>TRBD1|24|.|TRBV28|TRBJ2-6
CASSFWFRSGNRTGGLSGANVLTF
TGTGCCAGCAGTTTCTGGTTTCGGTCCGGGAATAGGACAGGGGGGTTGTCTGGGGCCAACGTCCTGACTTTC
>.|17|.|TRBV9|TRBJ1-3
CASSVGGGNSQRDTIYF
TGTGCCAGCAGCGTAGGGGGCGGCAACTCTCAAAGAGACACCATATATTTT
>.|14|.|TRBV19|TRBJ1-3
CASSIRGSGNTIYF
TGTGCCAGTAGTATTAGGGGCTCTGGAAACACCATATATTTT
>.|14|.|TRBV2|TRBJ2-5
CASLMSTPVETQYF
TGTGCCAGCCTCATGAGCACTCCCGTGGAGACCCAGTACTTC
>TRBD2|15|.|TRBV7-9|TRBJ2-7
CSSSQTSGSSYEQYF
TGTTCCAGCAGCCAGACTAGCGGGAGCTCCTACGAGCAGTACTTC
>.|15|.|TRBV5-1|TRBJ2-3
CASSLAALGLNTQYF
TGCGCCAGCAGCTTAGCGGCATTGGGTTTGAATACGCAGTATTTT
>.|13|once|TRBV18|TRBJ2-1
CASSPQGVGEQFF
TGTGCCAGCTCACCACAGGGGGTCGGTGAGCAGTTCTTC
>.|15|.|TRBV7-2|TRBJ1-1
CASSLGTRVNTEAFF
TGTGCCAGCAGCTTAGGTACCAGGGTGAACACTGAAGCTTTCTTT
>.|14|.|TRBV7-9|TRBJ1-2
CSSSLGHERNGYTF
TGTTCCAGCAGCTTAGGACACGAACGGAATGGCTACACCTTC
>.|13|.|TRBV29-1|TRBJ1-2
CSVGKQVEYGYTF
TGCAGCGTGGGAAAACAGGTCGAATATGGCTACACCTTC
>.|12|few|TRBV9|TRBJ1-6
CASSAVNSPLHF
TGTGCCAGCAGCGCCGTGAATTCACCCCTCCACTTT
>TRBD1|14|.|TRBV30|TRBJ2-7
CAWSVPGGTGEQYF
TGTGCCTGGAGTGTACCAGGGGGAACCGGCGAGCAGTACTTC
>TRBD1|13|.|TRBV27|TRBJ2-7
CASSRDRDGEQYF
TGTGCCAGCAGCCGTGACAGGGACGGCGAGCAGTACTTC
>.|13|.|TRBV5-1|TRBJ2-4
CASSLAAGGIQYF
TGCGCCAGCAGCCTGGCGGCGGGCGGCATTCAGTACTTC
>TRBD2|15|.|TRBV7-2|TRBJ2-7
CASSPRGLAFYEQYF
TGTGCCAGCAGCCCCCGTGGACTAGCCTTCTACGAGCAGTACTTC
>TRBD1|14|once|TRBV5-5|TRBJ2-7
CASSVWDRGDEQYF
TGTGCCAGCAGCGTGTGGGACAGGGGCGACGAGCAGTACTTC
>.|13|.|TRBV19|TRBJ1-2
CASTRGTPYGYTF
TGTGCCAGTACCCGAGGGACACCTTATGGCTACACCTTC
>.|15|.|TRBV6-5|TRBJ2-7
CASSRRTDSSYEQYF
TGTGCCAGCAGTCGAAGGACAGACAGCTCCTACGAGCAGTACTTC
>.|14|.|TRBV6-6|TRBJ1-3
CASSPQGTGNTIYF
TGTGCCAGCAGTCCCCAGGGTACTGGAAACACCATATATTTT
>TRBD1|15|.|TRBV2|TRBJ1-6
CASSTPWDRDPPLHF
TGTGCCAGCAGTACTCCTTGGGACAGGGATCCACCCCTCCACTTT
>.|11|.|TRBV29-1|TRBJ1-1
CSGRSGTEAFF
TGCAGCGGACGATCGGGGACTGAAGCTTTCTTT